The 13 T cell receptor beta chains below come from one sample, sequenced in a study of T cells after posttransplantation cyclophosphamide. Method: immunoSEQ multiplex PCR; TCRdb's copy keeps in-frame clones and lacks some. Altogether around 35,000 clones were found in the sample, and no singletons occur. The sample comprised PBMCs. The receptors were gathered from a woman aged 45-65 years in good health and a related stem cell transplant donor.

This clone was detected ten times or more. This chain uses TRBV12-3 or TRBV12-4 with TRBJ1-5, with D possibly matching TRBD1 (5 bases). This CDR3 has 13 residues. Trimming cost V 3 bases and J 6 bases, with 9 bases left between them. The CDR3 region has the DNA TGTGCCAGCAGTTTCGGGGGTTTTCAGCCCCAGCATTTT. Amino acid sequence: CASSFGGFQPQHF.

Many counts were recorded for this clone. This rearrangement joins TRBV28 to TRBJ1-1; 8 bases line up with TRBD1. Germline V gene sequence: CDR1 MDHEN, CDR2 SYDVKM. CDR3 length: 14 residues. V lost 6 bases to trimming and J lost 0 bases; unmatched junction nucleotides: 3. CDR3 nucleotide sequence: TGTGCCAGCAGAACGGACAGGGTGAACACTGAAGCTTTCTTT. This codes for CASRTDRVNTEAFF.

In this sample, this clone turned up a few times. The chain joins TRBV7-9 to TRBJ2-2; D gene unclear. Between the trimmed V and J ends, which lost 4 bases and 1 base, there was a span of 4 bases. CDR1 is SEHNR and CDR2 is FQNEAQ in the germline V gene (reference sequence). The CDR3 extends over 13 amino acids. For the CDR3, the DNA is TGTGCCAGCAGCTCCGTGAACACCGGGGAGCTGTTTTTT. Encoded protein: CASSSVNTGELFF.

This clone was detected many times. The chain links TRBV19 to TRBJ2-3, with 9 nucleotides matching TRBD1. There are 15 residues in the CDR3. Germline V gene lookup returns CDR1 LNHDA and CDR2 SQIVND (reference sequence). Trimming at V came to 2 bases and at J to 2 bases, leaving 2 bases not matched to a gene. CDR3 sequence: CASSITGGFTDTQYF. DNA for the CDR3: TGTGCCAGTAGTATAACAGGGGGCTTCACAGATACGCAGTATTTT.

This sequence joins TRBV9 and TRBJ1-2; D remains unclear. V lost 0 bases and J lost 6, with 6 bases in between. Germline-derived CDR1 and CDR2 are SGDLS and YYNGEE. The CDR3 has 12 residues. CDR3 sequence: CASSVAVNGYTF. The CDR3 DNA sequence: TGTGCCAGCAGCGTAGCTGTTAATGGCTACACCTTC.

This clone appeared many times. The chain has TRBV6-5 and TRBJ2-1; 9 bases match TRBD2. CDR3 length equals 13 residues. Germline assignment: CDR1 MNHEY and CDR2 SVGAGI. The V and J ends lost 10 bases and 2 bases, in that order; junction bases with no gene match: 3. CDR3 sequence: CAIRLAAYNEQFF. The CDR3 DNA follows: TGTGCCATCCGACTAGCGGCCTACAATGAGCAGTTCTTC.

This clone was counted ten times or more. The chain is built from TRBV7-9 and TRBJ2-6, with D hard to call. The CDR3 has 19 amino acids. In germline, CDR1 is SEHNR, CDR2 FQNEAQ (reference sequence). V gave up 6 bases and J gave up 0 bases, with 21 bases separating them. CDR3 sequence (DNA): TGTGCCAGCAGGGCCGGTGGGCCGTCGTTTTACTCTGGGGCCAACGTCCTGACTTTC. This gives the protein CASRAGGPSFYSGANVLTF.

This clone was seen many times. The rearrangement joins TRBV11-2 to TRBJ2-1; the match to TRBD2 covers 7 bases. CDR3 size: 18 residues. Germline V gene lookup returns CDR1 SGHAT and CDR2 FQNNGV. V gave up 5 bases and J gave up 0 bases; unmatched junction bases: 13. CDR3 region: CASSHLPGKRDSYNEQFF. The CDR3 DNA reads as TGTGCCAGCAGCCACCTCCCTGGGAAGCGGGACTCCTACAATGAGCAGTTCTTC. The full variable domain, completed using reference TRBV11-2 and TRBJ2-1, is EAGVAQSPRYKIIEKRQSVAFWCNPISGHATLYWYQQILGQGPKLLIQFQNNGVVDDSQLPKDRFSAERLKGVDSTLKIQPAKLEDSAVYLCASSHLPGKRDSYNEQFFGPGTRLTVL.

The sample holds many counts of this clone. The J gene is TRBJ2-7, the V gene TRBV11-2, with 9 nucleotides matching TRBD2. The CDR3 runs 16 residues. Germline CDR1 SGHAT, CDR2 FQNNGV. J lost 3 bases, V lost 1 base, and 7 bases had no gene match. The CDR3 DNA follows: TGTGCCAGCAGCTTAGCCCCGGCTAGCGGGATCTACGAGCAGTACTTC. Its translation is CASSLAPASGIYEQYF.

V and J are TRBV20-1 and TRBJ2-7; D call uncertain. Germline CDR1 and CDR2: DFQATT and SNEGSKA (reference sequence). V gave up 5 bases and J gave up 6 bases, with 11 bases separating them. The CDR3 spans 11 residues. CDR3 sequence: CSAAARVEQYF. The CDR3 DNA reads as TGCAGTGCTGCCGCTCGGGTCGAGCAGTACTTC.

CDR3 protein: CASSLSPLAAPRLGQFF. As DNA, the CDR3 is TGTGCCAGCAGCTTATCCCCCCTAGCGGCTCCTCGCCTTGGGCAGTTCTTC. This chain connects TRBV7-3 to TRBJ2-1, with 7 nucleotides matching TRBD2. The length of the CDR3 is 17 residues. V lost 2 bases and J lost 12; bases outside the gene matches: 19. In germline, CDR1 is SGHTA, CDR2 FQGTGA.

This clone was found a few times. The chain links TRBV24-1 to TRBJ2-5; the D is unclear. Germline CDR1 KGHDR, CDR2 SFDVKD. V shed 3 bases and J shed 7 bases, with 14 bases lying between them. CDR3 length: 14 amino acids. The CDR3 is CATSDIAPPGTQYF. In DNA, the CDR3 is TGTGCCACCAGTGATATAGCCCCCCCCGGGACCCAGTACTTC.

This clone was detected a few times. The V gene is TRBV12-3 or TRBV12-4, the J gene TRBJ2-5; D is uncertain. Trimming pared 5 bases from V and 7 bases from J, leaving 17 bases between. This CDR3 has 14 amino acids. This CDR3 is CASSERPRFATQYF. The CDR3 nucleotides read TGTGCCAGCAGTGAACGACCCAGGTTTGCGACCCAGTACTTC.